The T cell receptor (beta chain) under discussion was sequenced for a study of beta chain bispecific antibodies for T cell cancers. Study conclusions and caveats: In these mixed samples, most targeted TRBV reads derived from the leukemia cell line.

Expansion lasted 3 days, with either anti-CD3 antibody OKT3 or CD3/CD28 beads. Expanded T cells grew in IL-2 (roughly 91 IU/ml) plus IL-7 (approximately 4.5 ng/ml). Unique molecular identifier barcodes measured each clonotype's abundance. TCRdb ran MiXCR on the 5' RACE reads and lists one entry per CDR3 protein. The data contain about 20,000 distinct CDR3 sequences, approximately 2.6% of them seen just once; the ten biggest clones take up about 31%. In this sample, this clonotype turned up many times. As yet, its antigen is unknown. Trimming took 3 bases from V and 5 from J; bases not matched to a gene: 5. The CDR3 covers 14 residues. Per germline, CDR1 SGHDT and CDR2 YYEEEE.

Sequenced input: healthy donor T cells cultured with leukemia cells. This sequence joins TRBV5-6 and TRBJ2-7, with 10 bases aligning to TRBD1. The TCR comes from a human donor in good health. Some clones in this sample may be carry-over from other donors' samples. Here the CDR3 reads CASSWDRGFHEQYF. The CDR3 DNA is TGTGCCAGCAGCTGGGACAGGGGTTTCCACGAGCAGTACTTC.